One and the same sample provided the 31 T cell receptor beta chains below, sequenced in a study of CD8 T cells in ankylosing spondylitis. TCRdb re-called the 5' RACE reads through MiXCR, storing one row per CDR3 protein. This table holds 180,000 or so distinct CDR3 sequences, approximately 10% found once. The material sequenced was blood, either unsorted or a sorted T cell fraction (not recorded which). Receptors originate from a male donor with ankylosing spondylitis or in good health (not recorded which).

This clonotype was picked up many times. V gene TRBV28 combines with J gene TRBJ2-5, with D possibly matching TRBD1 (5 bases). There are 14 residues in the CDR3. Germline V lookup: CDR1 MDHEN, CDR2 SYDVKM. V lost 6 bases and J lost 1, with 12 bases in between. The CDR3 sequence is CASSSDISQETQYF. For the CDR3, the DNA is TGTGCCAGCAGCTCGGACATTTCCCAAGAGACCCAGTACTTC.

This clonotype has just a few counts. The gene calls are TRBV7-2 and TRBJ1-5, with 9 nucleotides matching TRBD1. Germline loops: CDR1 SGHTA, CDR2 FQGNSA. The CDR3 loop spans 13 amino acids. Trimming removed 5 bases from V and 13 bases from J; junction bases left unmatched: 9. CDR3 region: CASSTGQGRHQHF. The CDR3 DNA reads TGTGCCAGCAGCACGGGACAGGGAAGACATCAGCATTTT.

There are many counts of this clonotype. The chain joins TRBV2 to TRBJ1-5, with 8 bases lining up with TRBD1. Germline CDR1 and CDR2: SNHLY and FYNNEI. The V gene end was trimmed by 5 bases and the J gene end by 4 bases; junction bases not matched to a gene: 10. The CDR3 spans 16 residues. CDR3 amino acids: CASSKQGGRVNQPQHF. The CDR3 DNA reads as TGTGCCAGCAGTAAACAGGGGGGTAGAGTAAATCAGCCCCAGCATTTT.

The chain has TRBV9 and TRBJ2-7; no reliable D call. V lost 7 bases and J 7 bases, leaving 6 bases between the germline ends. Germline V gene sequence: CDR1 SGDLS, CDR2 YYNGEE. This CDR3 comprises 9 residues. In DNA, the CDR3 is TGTGCCAGCGCCTGGGAGCAGTACTTC. Translated: CASAWEQYF.

This clonotype was picked up many times. The V gene is TRBV4-2, the J gene TRBJ1-2; tentative D call: TRBD1 (5 bases). The CDR3 sequence is 14 residues long. The V end lost 0 bases, the J end lost 8 bases, and 13 bases lay between the germline ends. Per the germline V gene, CDR1 is LGHNA and CDR2 is YNFKEQ. The CDR3 DNA sequence: TGTGCCAGCAGCCAAGAGGCAGGGAACGACGGCTACACCTTC. This codes for CASSQEAGNDGYTF.

For this clonotype: Just one base apart from a much larger clone, this may be a read error. The chain's CDR3 is CASIPRDRRDTEQFF. The CDR3 DNA reads TGTGCCAGCATCCCCCGGGACAGGAGGGACACTGAGCAGTTCTTC. The J gene is TRBJ2-1, the V gene TRBV12-3 or TRBV12-4; 8 bases agree with TRBD1. V dropped 7 bases and J dropped 9; count of bases not matched to a gene: 14. This CDR3 comprises 15 residues.

Ten or more counts support this clonotype. The J gene is TRBJ2-2, the V gene TRBV10-3; D unclear. Germline CDR1 is ENHRY and CDR2 is SYGVKD. V lost 6 bases and J 1 base, leaving 9 bases between the germline ends. CDR3 length equals 14 residues. CDR3 protein: CAISHGRNTGELFF. As DNA, the CDR3 is TGTGCCATCAGCCACGGACGGAACACCGGGGAGCTGTTTTTT.

This clonotype was counted at least ten times. The genes are TRBV28 and TRBJ2-1; 10 bases are shared with TRBD2. The CDR3 totals 16 residues. The trim removed 2 bases at V and 4 bases at J, leaving 5 bases unmatched. Germline V CDR1 and CDR2: MDHEN, SYDVKM. CDR3 amino acids: CASSLSSGGPYNEQFF. In DNA, the CDR3 is TGTGCCAGCAGTTTAAGTAGCGGGGGGCCTTACAATGAGCAGTTCTTC.

Remarks on this clonotype: A much larger clone lies one base from this, so it may be a read error. The chain combines TRBV6-5 with TRBJ1-2; TRBD1 agrees at 12 bases. Germline V gives CDR1 MNHEY, CDR2 SVGAGI. After removal of 4 bases from V and 3 bases from J, the junction contained 6 bases not matched to a gene. The CDR3 length is 16 residues. The CDR3 is CASSSGQGARDYGYTF. CDR3 nucleotides: TGTGCCAGCAGTTCGGGACAGGGGGCACGGGACTATGGCTACACCTTC.

The V call is TRBV5-1, the J call TRBJ2-1; 9 bases map to TRBD2. This CDR3 is built from 17 residues. CDR1 and CDR2 from the germline V gene are SGHRS and YFSETQ. Losses at the gene ends were 0 bases for V and 5 bases for J; bases not matched to a gene: 9. The CDR3 region is CASSLGQRGASNNEQFF. The CDR3 DNA is TGCGCCAGCAGCTTGGGGCAGCGGGGGGCGTCTAACAATGAGCAGTTCTTC.

This clonotype was counted a few times. The chain joins TRBV12-3 or TRBV12-4 to TRBJ2-7; D gene unclear. This CDR3 contains 14 residues. Trimming pared 6 bases from V and 0 bases from J, leaving 12 bases between. The CDR3, as DNA: TGTGCCAGCAGGAAACACAGTAACTCCTACGAGCAGTACTTC. Translated: CASRKHSNSYEQYF.

This clonotype was counted many times. The chain uses TRBV20-1 and TRBJ1-2, with D uncertain. This CDR3 comprises 16 residues. CDR1 and CDR2 from the germline V gene are DFQATT and SNEGSKA (reference sequence). The V gene lost 0 bases and the J gene lost 0 bases, with 14 bases spanning the gap. Here the CDR3 reads CSARDQETTANYGYTF. CDR3 nucleotide sequence: TGCAGTGCTAGAGATCAGGAGACAACAGCTAACTATGGCTACACCTTC.

The chain combines TRBV7-2 with TRBJ2-1; D tentatively reads TRBD1 or TRBD2 (5 bases each). V gave up 6 bases and J gave up 6 bases, with 18 bases separating them. This CDR3 contains 15 residues. Germline loops: CDR1 SGHTA, CDR2 FQGNSA. CDR3 amino acids: CASSLGVDIGNEQFF. CDR3 DNA sequence: TGTGCCAGCAGTTTGGGGGTCGACATAGGCAATGAGCAGTTCTTC.

This clonotype was picked up many times. The chain couples TRBV12-3 or TRBV12-4 to TRBJ1-5; 9 bases are a match to TRBD1. V lost 6 bases and J lost 1; bases outside the gene matches: 4. This CDR3 has 15 amino acids. This CDR3 reads CASSQTGGSNQPQHF. CDR3 bases: TGTGCCAGCAGCCAGACAGGGGGGAGCAATCAGCCCCAGCATTTT.

This clonotype was seen at least ten times. The chain recombines TRBV6-5 with TRBJ2-5; maybe TRBD1 (6 bases). Germline V gene sequence: CDR1 MNHEY, CDR2 SVGAGI. Trimming pared 0 bases from V and 1 base from J, leaving 9 bases between. This CDR3 has 15 amino acids. The CDR3 spells CASSYSGTLQETQYF. The CDR3 region has the DNA TGTGCCAGCAGTTACTCGGGGACACTCCAAGAGACCCAGTACTTC.

This clonotype has ten or more counts. The chain recombines TRBV5-1 with TRBJ2-7, with 13 bases that match TRBD2. The CDR3 has 19 residues. Per the germline V gene, CDR1 is SGHRS and CDR2 is YFSETQ. After removal of 0 bases from V and 0 bases from J, the junction contained 9 bases not matched to a gene. The CDR3 here is CASSLGTSGSPRSSYEQYF. The CDR3 DNA is TGCGCCAGCAGCTTGGGGACTAGCGGGAGCCCTAGAAGCTCCTACGAGCAGTACTTC.

The chain combines TRBV12-3 or TRBV12-4 with TRBJ2-1; 7 bases line up with TRBD2. J gave up 4 bases and V 8 bases, and 5 bases lay outside the gene matches. The CDR3 consists of 13 residues. The CDR3 sequence: CASGLADYNEQFF. The CDR3 DNA sequence: TGTGCCAGCGGGCTAGCGGATTACAATGAGCAGTTCTTC.

The table lists this clonotype with many counts. The gene calls are TRBV12-3 or TRBV12-4 and TRBJ2-1; 11 bases align to TRBD1. V trimming: 2 bases; J trimming: 5 bases; junction bases outside the gene matches: 17. This CDR3 has 20 amino acids. The CDR3 coding sequence is TGTGCCAGCAGTTTAAACGGACAGGGGGCGCGAGGGACGCGCGACAATGAGCAGTTCTTC. This gives the protein CASSLNGQGARGTRDNEQFF.

This clonotype was seen more than once but under ten times. This sequence joins TRBV5-1 and TRBJ2-2; no clear D. Trimming pared 5 bases from V and 3 bases from J, leaving 8 bases between. Germline V gene lookup returns CDR1 SGHRS and CDR2 YFSETQ. The CDR3 loop spans 13 amino acids. The CDR3 sequence: CASRGLDTGELFF. The CDR3 DNA reads TGCGCCAGCAGGGGGTTGGACACCGGGGAGCTGTTTTTT.

Ten or more counts support this clonotype. V and J are TRBV5-5 and TRBJ2-7; no reliable D call. CDR1 and CDR2 from the germline V gene are SGHKS and YYEKEE (reference sequence). Trimming cost V 3 bases and J 2 bases, with 12 bases left between them. The CDR3 has 14 amino acids. The CDR3 reads CASSSHSGTYEQYF. CDR3 sequence (DNA): TGTGCCAGCAGCTCCCACTCAGGAACCTACGAGCAGTACTTC.

This clonotype was detected ten times or more. The V and J genes are TRBV6-2 or TRBV6-3 and TRBJ2-1; D might be TRBD2 (5 bases). This CDR3 has 13 amino acids. The germline V gene has CDR1 MNHEY and CDR2 SVGEGT. Trimming pared 5 bases from V and 6 bases from J, leaving 11 bases between. CDR3 amino acids: CASSLVRGNEQFF. The CDR3 DNA follows: TGTGCCAGCAGTCTGGTCCGGGGCAATGAGCAGTTCTTC.

This clonotype was seen ten or more times. The V call is TRBV20-1, the J call TRBJ2-5, with D possibly being TRBD1 or TRBD2 (5 bases each). V was trimmed by 1 base and J by 1 base, leaving 13 bases between them. CDR3 length equals 15 residues. In germline, CDR1 is DFQATT, CDR2 SNEGSKA (reference sequence). The CDR3 is CSARVYGTPQETQYF. As DNA, the CDR3 is TGCAGTGCTAGAGTGTACGGGACCCCCCAAGAGACCCAGTACTTC.

This clonotype came up many times. The chain employs TRBV5-1 and TRBJ2-6; the match to TRBD1 covers 7 bases. The junction had 13 bases not matched to a gene; V was cut back by 4 bases and J by 0 bases. Germline-derived CDR1 and CDR2 are SGHRS and YFSETQ. The CDR3 is 19 residues long. The CDR3 reads CASSPLPGQSYSGANVLTF. DNA of the CDR3: TGCGCCAGCAGCCCCCTACCGGGACAGAGTTACTCTGGGGCCAACGTCCTGACTTTC.

With regard to this clonotype: A read error may be the cause here, since a much bigger clone is one base away. The genes are TRBV20-1 and TRBJ2-5; D remains unclear. Trimming left V 4 bases short and J 13 bases short, with 25 bases between. The CDR3 sequence is 14 residues long. CDR1 DFQATT and CDR2 SNEGSKA come from the germline V gene (reference sequence). The CDR3 region has the DNA TGCAGTGCTACCACCAGGACCGTTCTAGAAAGGGTGTACTTC. This encodes CSATTRTVLERVYF.

The sample holds many counts of this clonotype. The J gene is TRBJ1-1, the V gene TRBV5-1; 11 bases are a match to TRBD1. CDR3 length equals 14 residues. Trimming took 4 bases from V and 7 from J; bases not matched to a gene: 6. Germline V gene sequence: CDR1 SGHRS, CDR2 YFSETQ. The CDR3 loop is CASSKGQGELEAFF. The DNA of the CDR3 is TGCGCCAGCAGCAAGGGACAGGGGGAGCTTGAAGCTTTCTTT.

Only a few counts were recorded for this clonotype. The rearrangement uses TRBV20-1 and TRBJ2-7, with D unresolved. Looked up from germline, CDR1 is DFQATT and CDR2 is SNEGSKA (reference sequence). Between the trimmed V and J ends, which lost 4 bases and 3 bases, there was a span of 10 bases. This CDR3 spans 12 amino acids. Here the CDR3 DNA reads TGCAGTGCTAAGTCAAATATCTACGAGCAGTACTTC. This encodes CSAKSNIYEQYF.

This clonotype was seen at least ten times. The V and J genes are TRBV29-1 and TRBJ1-3; no definite D call. The CDR3 is 13 amino acids. From germline, CDR1 is SQVTM and CDR2 ANQGSEA. Trimming took 6 bases from V and 0 from J, leaving 9 bases between them. CDR3 sequence: CSVHGGSGNTIYF. In nucleotides, the CDR3 is TGCAGCGTCCACGGCGGCTCTGGAAACACCATATATTTT.

This clonotype has just a few counts. The rearrangement uses TRBV10-3 and TRBJ1-1; TRBD1 aligns across 12 bases. Trimming removed 2 bases from V and 4 bases from J; junction bases left unmatched: 5. The CDR3 has 16 residues. Per the germline V gene, CDR1 is ENHRY and CDR2 is SYGVKD. The CDR3 region has the DNA TGTGCCATCAGTGAGGGGACAGGGGGCGCGATCACTGAAGCTTTCTTT. This translates into CAISEGTGGAITEAFF.

The sample holds a few counts of this clonotype. The CDR3 bases are TGTGCCAGCAGTCGGGCCTCGGACAGGGGTGGCAATCAGCCCCAGCATTTT. It is translated as CASSRASDRGGNQPQHF. The V gene is TRBV12-3 or TRBV12-4, the J gene TRBJ1-5; 9 bases match TRBD1. The CDR3 totals 17 residues. Trimming at V came to 5 bases and at J to 2 bases, leaving 10 bases not matched to a gene.

Ten or more counts support this clonotype. The rearrangement joins TRBV9 to TRBJ2-1; 9 nucleotides match TRBD2. The germline V gene has CDR1 SGDLS and CDR2 YYNGEE. The trim removed 2 bases at V and 0 bases at J, leaving 9 bases unmatched. This CDR3 comprises 18 residues. Here the CDR3 DNA reads TGTGCCAGCAGCGTGTTTACTAGCGGGTATAGCTCCTACAATGAGCAGTTCTTC. Amino acids: CASSVFTSGYSSYNEQFF.

This clonotype has only a few counts. The CDR3 loop is CASSLTGDIGEQYF. The CDR3, as DNA: TGTGCCAGCAGCCTCACCGGGGATATAGGGGAGCAGTACTTC. The chain couples TRBV7-9 to TRBJ2-7, with D perhaps TRBD2 (5 bases). Germline CDR1 and CDR2: SEHNR and FQNEAQ (reference sequence). V was clipped by 5 bases and J by 7 bases, with 18 bases between them. CDR3 length equals 14 residues.